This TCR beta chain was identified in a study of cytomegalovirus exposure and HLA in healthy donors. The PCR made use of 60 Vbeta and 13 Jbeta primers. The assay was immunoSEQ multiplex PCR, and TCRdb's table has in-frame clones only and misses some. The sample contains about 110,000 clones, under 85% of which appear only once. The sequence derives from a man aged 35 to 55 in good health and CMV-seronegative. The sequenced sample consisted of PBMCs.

DNA for the CDR3: TGCAGCGTTGTGACAGGGAATACCTACGAGCAGTACTTC. Translating it yields CSVVTGNTYEQYF. J is TRBJ2-7 and V is TRBV29-1; 7 bases line up with TRBD1. Germline V gene data show CDR1 as SQVTM and CDR2 as ANQGSEA. The CDR3 has 13 amino acids. The V gene end was trimmed by 4 bases and the J gene end by 2 bases; junction bases not matched to a gene: 5.